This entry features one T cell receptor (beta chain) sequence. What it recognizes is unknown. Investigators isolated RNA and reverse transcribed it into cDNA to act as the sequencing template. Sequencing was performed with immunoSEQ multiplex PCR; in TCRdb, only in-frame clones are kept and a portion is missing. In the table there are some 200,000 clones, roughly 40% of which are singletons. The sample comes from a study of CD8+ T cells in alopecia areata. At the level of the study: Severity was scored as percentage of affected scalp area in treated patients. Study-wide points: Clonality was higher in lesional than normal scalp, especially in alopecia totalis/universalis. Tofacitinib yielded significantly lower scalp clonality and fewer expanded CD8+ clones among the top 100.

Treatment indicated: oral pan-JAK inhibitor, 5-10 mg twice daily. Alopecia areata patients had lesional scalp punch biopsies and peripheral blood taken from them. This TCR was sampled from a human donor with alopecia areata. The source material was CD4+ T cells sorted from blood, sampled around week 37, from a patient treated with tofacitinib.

The CDR3 DNA sequence: TGTGCCAGCCGCGCTAGCGGGAGTGTTGGGACCCAGTACTTC. It specifies CASRASGSVGTQYF. V gene TRBV27 combines with J gene TRBJ2-5; 10 nucleotides agree with TRBD2. Germline CDR1 and CDR2: MNHEY and SMNVEV (reference sequence). The CDR3 has 14 residues. Trimming cost V 8 bases and J 7 bases; bases outside gene matches: 10.